The sequence of this T cell receptor (beta chain) was determined in a study of chemoradiotherapy in HPV16-positive cancers (dated by TCRdb to between 2021 and 2023). Study-level background: Using functional T-cell assays on cells from a couple of HPV16-positive patients, the researchers defined candidate HPV-specific T-cell clones and common TCR motifs. The study set out to ask whether T-cell immunity against the HPV oncoproteins E6 and E7 changes over the course of chemoradiotherapy and whether that immunity affects survival. The candidate HPV-specific TCRs and motifs were subsequently tracked in TCR repertoires obtained from roughly 85 patients with HPV-related cancers.

Repertoires were sampled repeatedly over the course of chemoradiotherapy so that clonal expansion in the tumor microenvironment could be followed. Beyond this particular receptor, the publication reports: In HPV16-positive patients, expansion of HPV-responsive T cells during chemoradiotherapy was found to be associated with improved recurrence-free survival. The survival association was reported for HPV16-positive patients, and the functional definition of HPV-specific T cells was derived from only a couple of HPV16-positive patients. Expansion of candidate HPV-specific clones and E7-related TCR motifs was observed in the tumor microenvironment during treatment, whereas no such expansion was observed for non-HPV-specific T cells.

As for this clone: This clone's antigen is unknown. No much larger clonotype is one base removed from it; base qualities were not supplied.

Library generation was performed with the immunoSEQ multiplex PCR assay. Entries here come from immuneACCESS through TCRdb and include only in-frame sequences with V and J called. Some clones fail to appear in such tables; in the studies checked, an unresolved V gene covers under half of the shortfall, and the cause of the remainder is unknown. This sample is represented by about 24,000 clones; roughly 92% of them were singletons. In total, the top ten clones hold under 20% of the sample. The clonotype originates from a human donor with HPV-associated anogenital cancer. The source was blood, collected from a patient who underwent chemoradiotherapy.

The CDR3 sequence is CASSPVSQETQYF. The nucleotides are TGTGCCAGCAGCCCAGTCTCCCAAGAGACCCAGTACTTC. The sequence joins TRBV11-2 to TRBJ2-5, with the D gene too uncertain to name. V is clipped by 5 bases and J by 1 base, and the sequence between their germline boundaries is 8 bases long. CDR1 is given as SGHAT and CDR2 as FQNNGV, both from the germline V gene. The CDR3 holds 13 amino acids from the cysteine to the phenylalanine. The sequence is cut down to CDR3 DNA, 39 bases in frame from base 1.